Listed below are T cell receptor beta chains from one sample, sequenced in a study of blood T cell repertoires in COVID-19. Produced via immunoSEQ multiplex PCR; TCRdb's table is partial and in-frame only. The table includes about 140,000 clones, approximately 85% detected once. The sequenced sample consisted of peripheral blood. These TCRs come from a man aged 50 or older with acute or convalescent COVID-19. CDR3s include the opening cysteine and the closing phenylalanine or tryptophan. Each record gives: clone size, J gene, V gene, D gene, CDR3 protein, CDR3 DNA. The D gene is left open where the match is weak. Size values are once, few and many counts, or a class for expanded clones, and some rows have none.

clone size: NA
J gene: TRBJ2-7
V gene: TRBV6-2/TRBV6-3
D gene: NA
CDR3 protein: CASSYSTGRDLKYEQYF
CDR3 DNA: TGTGCCAGCAGTTACTCGACAGGGCGGGATCTAAAATACGAGCAGTACTTC

clone size: NA
J gene: TRBJ1-6
V gene: TRBV6-5
D gene: NA
CDR3 protein: CASSSVSSYNSPLHF
CDR3 DNA: TGTGCCAGCAGTTCCGTGAGCTCCTATAATTCACCCCTCCACTTT

clone size: NA
J gene: TRBJ2-3
V gene: TRBV9
D gene: TRBD2
CDR3 protein: CASSVVGSGVGDTQYF
CDR3 DNA: TGTGCCAGCAGCGTAGTCGGTAGCGGGGTCGGAGATACGCAGTATTTT

clone size: NA
J gene: TRBJ2-5
V gene: TRBV5-1
D gene: TRBD2
CDR3 protein: CASSWGLADQETQYF
CDR3 DNA: TGCGCCAGCAGCTGGGGACTAGCGGACCAAGAGACCCAGTACTTC

clone size: NA
J gene: TRBJ1-5
V gene: TRBV24-1
D gene: NA
CDR3 protein: CATSVYSNQPQHF
CDR3 DNA: TGTGCCACCAGTGTTTATAGCAATCAGCCCCAGCATTTT

clone size: NA
J gene: TRBJ2-7
V gene: TRBV6-1
D gene: TRBD1
CDR3 protein: CASSEAGQVLVQYF
CDR3 DNA: TGTGCCAGCAGTGAAGCCGGACAGGTGCTTGTGCAGTACTTC

clone size: NA
J gene: TRBJ2-7
V gene: TRBV5-4
D gene: NA
CDR3 protein: CASSAGLLIYSYEQYF
CDR3 DNA: TGTGCCAGCAGCGCCGGACTCTTAATTTACTCCTACGAGCAGTACTTC

clone size: once
J gene: TRBJ2-5
V gene: TRBV2
D gene: TRBD1
CDR3 protein: CASSYSGTGGETQYF
CDR3 DNA: TGTGCCAGCAGTTACTCCGGGACAGGGGGAGAGACCCAGTACTTC

clone size: NA
J gene: TRBJ1-5
V gene: TRBV6-2/TRBV6-3
D gene: NA
CDR3 protein: CASSYSSTGSNQPQHF
CDR3 DNA: TGTGCCAGCAGTTACTCCTCTACCGGGTCCAATCAGCCCCAGCATTTT

clone size: few
J gene: TRBJ1-3
V gene: TRBV28
D gene: NA
CDR3 protein: CASRPPIAGIRTIYF
CDR3 DNA: TGTGCCAGCAGGCCACCGATAGCGGGGATAAGAACCATATATTTT

clone size: NA
J gene: TRBJ2-1
V gene: TRBV7-9
D gene: TRBD2
CDR3 protein: CASSFSGGASWNEQFF
CDR3 DNA: TGTGCCAGCAGCTTTAGCGGGGGGGCCTCTTGGAATGAGCAGTTCTTC

clone size: NA
J gene: TRBJ2-1
V gene: TRBV5-6
D gene: TRBD1
CDR3 protein: CASSLTGQSYNEQFF
CDR3 DNA: TGTGCCAGCAGCTTGACGGGACAGTCCTACAATGAGCAGTTCTTC

clone size: NA
J gene: TRBJ1-5
V gene: TRBV18
D gene: TRBD1
CDR3 protein: CASSEQGADQPQHF
CDR3 DNA: TGTGCCAGCTCAGAACAGGGGGCTGATCAGCCCCAGCATTTT

clone size: NA
J gene: TRBJ1-2
V gene: TRBV30
D gene: NA
CDR3 protein: CAWSVLQGGGYTF
CDR3 DNA: TGTGCCTGGAGTGTACTCCAGGGTGGAGGCTACACCTTC

clone size: NA
J gene: TRBJ2-1
V gene: TRBV18
D gene: TRBD2
CDR3 protein: CASSVSGTRNNEQFF
CDR3 DNA: TGTGCCAGCTCAGTCAGCGGGACTCGGAACAATGAGCAGTTCTTC

clone size: NA
J gene: TRBJ2-3
V gene: TRBV30
D gene: NA
CDR3 protein: CAWSPGQYLTDTQYF
CDR3 DNA: TGTGCCTGGAGCCCCGGACAGTACCTCACAGATACGCAGTATTTT

clone size: NA
J gene: TRBJ1-2
V gene: TRBV24-1
D gene: TRBD1
CDR3 protein: CATSETGNYGYTF
CDR3 DNA: TGTGCCACCAGTGAGACAGGGAACTATGGCTACACCTTC

clone size: NA
J gene: TRBJ2-7
V gene: TRBV27
D gene: TRBD1
CDR3 protein: CASSLDRGGHEQYF
CDR3 DNA: TGTGCCAGCAGTCTGGACAGGGGTGGACACGAGCAGTACTTC

clone size: NA
J gene: TRBJ2-4
V gene: TRBV19
D gene: TRBD1
CDR3 protein: CASSIPTDRERNIQYF
CDR3 DNA: TGTGCCAGTAGTATCCCGACTGACAGGGAGCGGAACATTCAGTACTTC

clone size: NA
J gene: TRBJ1-5
V gene: TRBV7-8
D gene: TRBD1
CDR3 protein: CASSRRQGGNQPQHF
CDR3 DNA: TGTGCCAGCAGTAGAAGACAGGGAGGCAATCAGCCCCAGCATTTT

clone size: NA
J gene: TRBJ2-2
V gene: TRBV9
D gene: TRBD2
CDR3 protein: CASSVTSGVTGELFF
CDR3 DNA: TGTGCCAGCAGCGTCACTAGCGGGGTCACCGGGGAGCTGTTTTTT

clone size: NA
J gene: TRBJ2-5
V gene: TRBV10-2
D gene: TRBD2
CDR3 protein: CASKYGGAQYGETQYF
CDR3 DNA: TGCGCCAGCAAATACGGGGGGGCGCAATACGGGGAGACCCAGTACTTC

clone size: NA
J gene: TRBJ2-2
V gene: TRBV18
D gene: NA
CDR3 protein: CASSETENTGELFF
CDR3 DNA: TGTGCCAGCTCAGAGACAGAGAACACCGGGGAGCTGTTTTTT

clone size: NA
J gene: TRBJ1-6
V gene: TRBV18
D gene: TRBD1
CDR3 protein: CASSLGQGALEPLHF
CDR3 DNA: TGTGCCAGCTCACTAGGACAGGGGGCGCTTGAACCCCTCCACTTT

clone size: NA
J gene: TRBJ2-7
V gene: TRBV19
D gene: TRBD1
CDR3 protein: CASSPLPGTGGLEQYF
CDR3 DNA: TGTGCCAGTAGTCCCCTTCCCGGGACAGGTGGGTTAGAGCAGTACTTC

clone size: NA
J gene: TRBJ2-5
V gene: TRBV5-6
D gene: NA
CDR3 protein: CASSLGSGETQYF
CDR3 DNA: TGTGCCAGCAGCTTGGGTTCAGGGGAGACCCAGTACTTC

clone size: NA
J gene: TRBJ1-2
V gene: TRBV7-9
D gene: TRBD1
CDR3 protein: CASSSPGTGYGYTF
CDR3 DNA: TGTGCCAGCAGCTCACCCGGGACAGGCTATGGCTACACCTTC

clone size: NA
J gene: TRBJ2-7
V gene: TRBV5-4
D gene: TRBD2
CDR3 protein: CASSFGGEQYF
CDR3 DNA: TGTGCCAGCAGCTTCGGGGGGGAGCAGTACTTC

clone size: NA
J gene: TRBJ2-7
V gene: TRBV19
D gene: TRBD2
CDR3 protein: CASSRTRGVKSYEQYF
CDR3 DNA: TGTGCCAGTAGCCGGACTAGGGGCGTTAAATCCTACGAGCAGTACTTC

clone size: once
J gene: TRBJ1-2
V gene: TRBV5-1
D gene: NA
CDR3 protein: CASSLSGRSLNYGYTF
CDR3 DNA: TGCGCCAGCAGCTTAAGCGGACGGAGCCTTAACTATGGCTACACCTTC

clone size: NA
J gene: TRBJ1-2
V gene: TRBV25-1
D gene: TRBD1
CDR3 protein: CASSDQTTGGVYGYTF
CDR3 DNA: TGTGCCAGCAGTGACCAAACGACAGGGGGAGTCTATGGCTACACCTTC

clone size: NA
J gene: TRBJ2-1
V gene: TRBV9
D gene: TRBD2
CDR3 protein: CASSGTSGVNEQFF
CDR3 DNA: TGTGCCAGCAGCGGGACTAGCGGGGTGAATGAGCAGTTCTTC

clone size: NA
J gene: TRBJ2-5
V gene: TRBV30
D gene: TRBD2
CDR3 protein: CAWSVGSGGIQETQYF
CDR3 DNA: TGTGCCTGGAGTGTTGGTAGCGGGGGGATACAAGAGACCCAGTACTTC

clone size: NA
J gene: TRBJ2-7
V gene: TRBV2
D gene: NA
CDR3 protein: CASSESSGDPSSYEQYF
CDR3 DNA: TGTGCCAGCAGTGAAAGCTCAGGGGATCCCAGCTCCTACGAGCAGTACTTC

clone size: NA
J gene: TRBJ2-7
V gene: TRBV6-5
D gene: TRBD1
CDR3 protein: CASSRGQVYEQYF
CDR3 DNA: TGTGCCAGCAGTCGGGGACAGGTCTACGAGCAGTACTTC

clone size: NA
J gene: TRBJ1-4
V gene: TRBV4-2
D gene: NA
CDR3 protein: CASSQGGRVNEKLFF
CDR3 DNA: TGTGCCAGCAGCCAAGGGGGGAGGGTTAATGAAAAACTGTTTTTT

clone size: NA
J gene: TRBJ1-1
V gene: TRBV30
D gene: NA
CDR3 protein: CAWSWGEGTEAFF
CDR3 DNA: TGTGCCTGGAGTTGGGGGGAGGGAACTGAAGCTTTCTTT

clone size: few
J gene: TRBJ2-1
V gene: TRBV7-9
D gene: NA
CDR3 protein: CASSGGDRPSYNEQFF
CDR3 DNA: TGTGCCAGCAGCGGGGGAGACAGGCCCAGCTACAATGAGCAGTTCTTC

clone size: NA
J gene: TRBJ1-2
V gene: TRBV9
D gene: NA
CDR3 protein: CASTTSPAGGYTF
CDR3 DNA: TGTGCCAGCACCACGTCACCTGCGGGTGGCTACACCTTC

clone size: NA
J gene: TRBJ2-6
V gene: TRBV18
D gene: NA
CDR3 protein: CASSLDISGANVLTF
CDR3 DNA: TGTGCCAGCTCTTTGGACATATCTGGGGCCAACGTCCTGACTTTC

clone size: NA
J gene: TRBJ2-7
V gene: TRBV7-8
D gene: NA
CDR3 protein: CASSLTSANAYEQYF
CDR3 DNA: TGTGCCAGCAGCTTAACATCCGCAAACGCCTACGAGCAGTACTTC

clone size: NA
J gene: TRBJ1-5
V gene: TRBV9
D gene: NA
CDR3 protein: CASSVSVGDQPQHF
CDR3 DNA: TGTGCCAGCAGCGTATCTGTGGGCGATCAGCCCCAGCATTTT

clone size: NA
J gene: TRBJ1-2
V gene: TRBV2
D gene: NA
CDR3 protein: CASSEGHSTGYTF
CDR3 DNA: TGTGCCAGCAGTGAAGGACACTCCACCGGCTACACCTTC

clone size: once
J gene: TRBJ2-7
V gene: TRBV9
D gene: NA
CDR3 protein: CASSPGSSYEQYF
CDR3 DNA: TGTGCCAGCAGCCCGGGGAGCAGCTACGAGCAGTACTTC

clone size: NA
J gene: TRBJ1-2
V gene: TRBV27
D gene: NA
CDR3 protein: CASSPREDYGYTF
CDR3 DNA: TGTGCCAGCAGCCCGAGGGAGGACTATGGCTACACCTTC

clone size: once
J gene: TRBJ1-5
V gene: TRBV27
D gene: TRBD1
CDR3 protein: CASSSGQGPPLNQPQHF
CDR3 DNA: TGTGCCAGCAGTTCGGGACAGGGGCCCCCTTTAAATCAGCCCCAGCATTTT

clone size: NA
J gene: TRBJ1-1
V gene: TRBV16
D gene: TRBD1
CDR3 protein: CASSDRGNTEAFF
CDR3 DNA: TGTGCCAGCAGCGACAGGGGTAACACTGAAGCTTTCTTT

clone size: NA
J gene: TRBJ2-7
V gene: TRBV29-1
D gene: NA
CDR3 protein: CSVLYGGTSYEQYF
CDR3 DNA: TGCAGCGTACTCTACGGCGGGACCTCTTACGAGCAGTACTTC

clone size: NA
J gene: TRBJ1-5
V gene: TRBV5-5
D gene: NA
CDR3 protein: CASRVRMNQPQHF
CDR3 DNA: TGTGCCAGCAGGGTGAGAATGAATCAGCCCCAGCATTTT

clone size: NA
J gene: TRBJ2-1
V gene: TRBV6-1
D gene: NA
CDR3 protein: CASSDYGALSNEQFF
CDR3 DNA: TGTGCCAGCAGTGATTATGGGGCCCTATCCAATGAGCAGTTCTTC

clone size: once
J gene: TRBJ1-5
V gene: TRBV11-2
D gene: NA
CDR3 protein: CASSFSGAPSAQHF
CDR3 DNA: TGTGCCAGCAGCTTTTCAGGGGCCCCTTCCGCCCAGCATTTT

clone size: NA
J gene: TRBJ2-3
V gene: TRBV3-1/TRBV3-2
D gene: TRBD2
CDR3 protein: CASSQVLAGGNTQYF
CDR3 DNA: TGTGCCAGCAGCCAAGTACTAGCGGGGGGTAATACGCAGTATTTT